This T cell receptor beta chain was retrieved from a study of T cell repertoires in cytomegalovirus infection. In the study overall: TCR beta signatures that were public indicated CMV infection and matching HLA type. Study observations and caveats: Summed frequency of public TCR beta families distinguished CMV carriers with the relevant HLA. Ex vivo, HLA-C-restricted CMV-specific TCR beta clonotypes prevailed over the rest of the response.

Germline V lookup: CDR1 DFQATT, CDR2 SNEGSKA (reference sequence). V lost 0 bases and J lost 8; bases outside the gene matches: 12. There are 17 residues in the CDR3. TCRdb redid the calling of the reads with MiXCR, one entry per CDR3 protein. Among hundreds of thousands of distinct CDR3 sequences listed, about two fifths were seen once. In its sample, this clonotype was seen a few times. Its antigen is currently unknown. The receptor was isolated from a human donor in good health (CMV status not recorded). Some clones in this sample may be carry-over from other donors' samples. The rearrangement joins TRBV20-1 to TRBJ1-4; 10 nucleotides align to TRBD1. The sample here was cultured PBMCs, taken from culture after CMV antigen stimulation. The CDR3 here is CSARDHVPGTGEEKLFF. CDR3 DNA sequence: TGCAGTGCTAGAGATCATGTACCCGGGACAGGGGAAGAAAAACTGTTTTTT.